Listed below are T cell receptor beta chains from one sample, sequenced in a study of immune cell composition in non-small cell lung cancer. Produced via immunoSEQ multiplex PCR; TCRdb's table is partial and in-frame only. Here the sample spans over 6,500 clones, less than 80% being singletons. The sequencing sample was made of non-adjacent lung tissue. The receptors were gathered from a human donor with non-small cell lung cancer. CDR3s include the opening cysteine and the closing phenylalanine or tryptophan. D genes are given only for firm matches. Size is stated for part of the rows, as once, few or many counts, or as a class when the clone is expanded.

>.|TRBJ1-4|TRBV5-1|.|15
TGCGCCAGCACCACCTCGGGGGCAACTAATGAAAAACTGTTTTTT
CASTTSGATNEKLFF
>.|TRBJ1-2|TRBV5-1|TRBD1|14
TGCGCCAGCAGCCCTCTGGACAGGGGGGATGGCTACACCTTC
CASSPLDRGDGYTF
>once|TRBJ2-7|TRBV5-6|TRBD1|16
TGTGCCAGCAGCCCAACCGGGACAGGGAGGCTCTACGAGCAGTACTTC
CASSPTGTGRLYEQYF
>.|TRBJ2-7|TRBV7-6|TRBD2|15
TGTGCCAGCAGCTTGAAAAGGGAGGGATCCTACGAGCAGTACTTC
CASSLKREGSYEQYF
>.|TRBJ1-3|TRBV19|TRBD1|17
TGTGCCAGTAGCTCGACCACAGGGGGCTTTACTGGAAACACCATATATTTT
CASSSTTGGFTGNTIYF
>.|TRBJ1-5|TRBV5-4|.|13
TGTGCCAGCAGCTTGTATGGGGCTCAGCCCCAGCATTTT
CASSLYGAQPQHF
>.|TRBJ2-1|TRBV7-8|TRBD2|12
TGTGCCAGCAGCCCAAGAGCGGGGACGATGTTCTTC
CASSPRAGTMFF
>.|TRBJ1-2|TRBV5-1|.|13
TGCGCCAGCAGCTTGACGGGGGGCGGTGGCTACACCTTC
CASSLTGGGGYTF
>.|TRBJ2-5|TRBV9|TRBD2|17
TGTGCCAGCAGCGGAGACACTAGCGGGGGGTCCCAAGAGACCCAGTACTTC
CASSGDTSGGSQETQYF
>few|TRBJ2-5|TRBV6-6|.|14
TGTGCCAGCAGTTACGATTTATTTGGCGAGACCCAGTACTTC
CASSYDLFGETQYF
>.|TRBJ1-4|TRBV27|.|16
TGTGCCAGCAGCCCACGGGACGGGGGAGTAGTTGAAAAACTGTTTTTT
CASSPRDGGVVEKLFF
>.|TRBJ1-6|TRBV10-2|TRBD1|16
TGCGCCAGCAGTGTGACAGGGGGCGCAGGTAATTCACCCCTCCACTTT
CASSVTGGAGNSPLHF
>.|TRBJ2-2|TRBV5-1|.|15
TGCGCCAGCAGCTCCCGGGGACAGAACACCGGGGAGCTGTTTTTT
CASSSRGQNTGELFF
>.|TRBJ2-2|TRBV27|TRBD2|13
TGTGCCAGCCAAGAGGGGAGGGTCGGGGAGCTGTTTTTT
CASQEGRVGELFF
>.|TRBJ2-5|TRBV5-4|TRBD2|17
TGTGCCAGCAGCCCCTCCCGCCAGCGGGAGGGCCGGGGGACCCAGTACTTC
CASSPSRQREGRGTQYF
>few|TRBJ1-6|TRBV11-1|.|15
TGTGCCAGCAGCCCTCCCACAGGGAGCAATTCACCCCTCCACTTT
CASSPPTGSNSPLHF
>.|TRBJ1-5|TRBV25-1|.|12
TGTGCCAGCAGTGTCGGGAGGCAGCCCCAGCATTTT
CASSVGRQPQHF
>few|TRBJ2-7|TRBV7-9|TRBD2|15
TGTGCCAGCAGCCCCGGGGGGGGACTAGCCGCCGAGCAGTACTTC
CASSPGGGLAAEQYF
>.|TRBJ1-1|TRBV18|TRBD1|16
TGTGCCAGCTCAGGTTTAGGCGGGACAGGGAACACTGAAGCTTTCTTT
CASSGLGGTGNTEAFF
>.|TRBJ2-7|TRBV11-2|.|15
TGTGCCAGCAGCCCAATTTACCCTCAGGGGGGCGAGCAGTACTTC
CASSPIYPQGGEQYF
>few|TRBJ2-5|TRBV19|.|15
TGTGCCAGTAGTACAACAGGGAAGGGGGGGGAGACCCAGTACTTC
CASSTTGKGGETQYF
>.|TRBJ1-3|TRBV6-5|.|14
TGTGCCAGCAGTCACCCGAGCTCTGGAAACACCATATATTTT
CASSHPSSGNTIYF
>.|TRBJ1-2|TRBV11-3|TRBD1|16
TGTGCCAGCAGCCCCCGTAAAGGGACAGCCGACTATGGCTACACCTTC
CASSPRKGTADYGYTF
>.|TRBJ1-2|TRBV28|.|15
TGTGCCAGCAGTTCCCTCGGGGGAGTCGCGAGTGGCTACACCTTC
CASSSLGGVASGYTF